The T cell receptor (beta chain) under discussion was sequenced for a study of molecular identifiers for immune sequencing clone quantification. The V end lost 2 bases, the J end lost 2 bases, and 10 bases lay between the germline ends. The CDR3 sequence is 14 residues long. The germline CDR1 and CDR2 sequences are MDHEN and SYDVKM. TCRdb ran MiXCR on the PCR reads and lists one entry per CDR3 protein. Counted here are hundreds of thousands of distinct CDR3 sequences, roughly 27% occurring once; the ten biggest clones make up about 0.84%. This clonotype was counted ten times or more. The TCR originated in a human donor in good health. Some libraries in this study had Jurkat cell RNA spiked in. Sequenced: naive CD8+ T cells from blood, with Jurkat cell RNA spiked in. The sample's subset: FACS-sorted CD8+CD4-CCR7+CD45RA+ naive T cells. The rearrangement joins TRBV28 to TRBJ2-7, with a possible D match to TRBD2 (6 bases). The CDR3 spells CASSLMGGTYEQYF. The DNA for the CDR3 is TGTGCCAGCAGTTTAATGGGAGGAACCTACGAGCAGTACTTC.